These T cell receptor beta chains were read from a single sample in a study of blood T cell repertoires in COVID-19. The repertoire was sequenced with immunoSEQ multiplex PCR; TCRdb's copy has only in-frame clones and lacks some. The repertoire holds about 78,000 clones, with around 90% as singletons. Sequencing input: peripheral blood. The receptors were sampled from a woman of 80 years or more with acute or convalescent COVID-19. Each CDR3 is given with its conserved first and last residue. The D gene is left open where the match is weak. Size is omitted from some rows. Given values are once, few, many or a class for expanded clones.

V gene: TRBV7-3; clone size: -; D gene: -; J gene: TRBJ2-1; CDR3 protein: CASSFSGLGEQFF
V gene: TRBV24-1; clone size: -; D gene: TRBD1; J gene: TRBJ2-1; CDR3 protein: CATSDIGGGSNEQFF
V gene: TRBV19; clone size: -; D gene: -; J gene: TRBJ1-5; CDR3 protein: CASSSRGPASSNQPQHF
V gene: TRBV7-6; clone size: once; D gene: -; J gene: TRBJ1-1; CDR3 protein: CASSPRVNTEAFF
V gene: TRBV12-3/TRBV12-4; clone size: -; D gene: -; J gene: TRBJ2-7; CDR3 protein: CASTQGGSYEQYF
V gene: TRBV6-5; clone size: -; D gene: -; J gene: TRBJ1-3; CDR3 protein: CASNYWGTNSGNTIYF
V gene: TRBV9; clone size: -; D gene: TRBD1; J gene: TRBJ2-7; CDR3 protein: CASSVGWTGGLSNYEQYF
V gene: TRBV9; clone size: -; D gene: -; J gene: TRBJ2-2; CDR3 protein: CASSVAANTGELFF
V gene: TRBV4-1; clone size: -; D gene: TRBD1; J gene: TRBJ1-2; CDR3 protein: CASSQFSGTGVGYTF
V gene: TRBV5-6; clone size: -; D gene: -; J gene: TRBJ1-1; CDR3 protein: CASSMLDMNTEAFF
V gene: TRBV3-1/TRBV3-2; clone size: once; D gene: TRBD1; J gene: TRBJ1-6; CDR3 protein: CASSPKQGKSPLHF
V gene: TRBV6-2/TRBV6-3; clone size: once; D gene: -; J gene: TRBJ2-5; CDR3 protein: CASSYRWGEETQYF
V gene: TRBV5-1; clone size: -; D gene: -; J gene: TRBJ1-3; CDR3 protein: CASSLDLSGVAGNTIYF
V gene: TRBV18; clone size: -; D gene: TRBD2; J gene: TRBJ2-5; CDR3 protein: CASSRGDRETQYF
V gene: TRBV5-1; clone size: -; D gene: TRBD1; J gene: TRBJ1-2; CDR3 protein: CASSYQDRGLAGYTF
V gene: TRBV7-6; clone size: once; D gene: TRBD1; J gene: TRBJ2-2; CDR3 protein: CASRPGTGDTGELFF
V gene: TRBV19; clone size: -; D gene: TRBD1; J gene: TRBJ2-5; CDR3 protein: CASSIRDRSQETQYF
V gene: TRBV27; clone size: -; D gene: TRBD2; J gene: TRBJ2-3; CDR3 protein: CASSRLAGGLGGDTQYF
V gene: TRBV9; clone size: -; D gene: -; J gene: TRBJ1-2; CDR3 protein: CASSVYTGNYGYTF
V gene: TRBV5-6; clone size: once; D gene: TRBD1; J gene: TRBJ1-1; CDR3 protein: CASSLEGQGLINTEAFF
V gene: TRBV28; clone size: -; D gene: TRBD2; J gene: TRBJ2-2; CDR3 protein: CASSLAGGPNTGELFF
V gene: TRBV6-1; clone size: few; D gene: TRBD1; J gene: TRBJ2-5; CDR3 protein: CASSEPGQASETQYF
V gene: TRBV19; clone size: few; D gene: TRBD1; J gene: TRBJ2-3; CDR3 protein: CASSSGQGADTQYF
V gene: TRBV18; clone size: -; D gene: TRBD1; J gene: TRBJ1-1; CDR3 protein: CASSPEQGAATEAFF